The clone carrying this T cell receptor beta chain was detected many times. The target antigen is unknown. The data stem from a study of T-cell memory formation after mild COVID-19. Findings of the study overall: Clones contracting across day 15 to 85 had a balanced CD4/CD8 profile; later expanding clones leaned CD4+. SARS-CoV-2 specificity was not confirmed for second-wave clones peaking on day 37.

TCRdb re-called the 5' RACE reads with MiXCR, one entry per CDR3 protein. The table records 200,000 to 250,000 distinct CDR3 sequences, 15% of them present only once. The clonotype originates from an adult woman who had mild COVID-19 (a few samples of this study predate the infection). Cell type and time point are not known. The specimen was PBMCs or a T cell subset sorted from them (not recorded which).

The CDR3 protein is CSVGLAANTGELFF. In DNA form, the CDR3 reads TGCAGCGTTGGGCTAGCGGCGAACACCGGGGAGCTGTTTTTT. The chain carries TRBV29-1 and TRBJ2-2; 7 nucleotides match TRBD2. CDR3 length: 14 amino acids. Trimming removed 4 bases from V and 0 bases from J; junction bases left unmatched: 2. CDR1 and CDR2 (germline): SQVTM, ANQGSEA.